A selection of T cell receptor beta chains follows, all from one sample in a study of CD8 T cells in Susac syndrome. Via MiXCR, TCRdb re-called the immunoSEQ multiplex PCR reads, giving one row per CDR3 protein. The table lists around 280,000 distinct CDR3 sequences, about 91% of them singletons. The sample taken for sequencing was CD4+ T cells from PBMCs. All receptors come from a human donor with multiple sclerosis. CDR3s include the opening cysteine and the closing phenylalanine or tryptophan. The D gene is left open where the match is weak. Not every row has a clone size; where given, it reads once, few, many or a size class.

J	V	D	size	DNA	CDR3
TRBJ2-7	TRBV20-1	.	.	TGCAGTGCCACCGATGGGTCCTACGAGCAGTACTTC	CSATDGSYEQYF
TRBJ2-5	TRBV24-1	TRBD1	.	TGTGCCACCAGTGATCTTACAGGGGGAGAGACCCAGTACTTC	CATSDLTGGETQYF
TRBJ1-1	TRBV5-6	.	.	TGTGCCAGCAGGTCCCCCACGATCACTGAAGCTTTCTTT	CASRSPTITEAFF
TRBJ2-5	TRBV4-1	.	.	TGCGCCAGCAGCCAAGTAGGAAGGGAAGGAAGAGAGACCCAGTACTTC	CASSQVGREGRETQYF
TRBJ2-3	TRBV30	.	.	TGTGCCTGGAGCTACGGGACCGTCGGGGGAGATACGCAGTATTTT	CAWSYGTVGGDTQYF
TRBJ2-4	TRBV6-1	TRBD2	.	TGTGCCAGCAGTGATCTAGCGGGGGGGGCAAACATTCAGTACTTC	CASSDLAGGANIQYF
TRBJ1-4	TRBV23-1	.	.	.	CASSPGGEKLFFGNEKLFF
TRBJ2-7	TRBV4-3	.	.	TGCGCCAGCAGCCAAGATGGCAGTGTTTCCTACGAGCAGTACTTC	CASSQDGSVSYEQYF
TRBJ2-1	TRBV27	.	.	TGTGCCAGCAGAGGGGCTCTTTACAATGAGCAGTTCTTC	CASRGALYNEQFF
TRBJ1-2	TRBV5-1	.	.	TGCGCCAGCAGCTTCCAGGGGACCCCCAACTATGGCTACACCTTC	CASSFQGTPNYGYTF
TRBJ1-1	TRBV29-1	.	few	TGCAGCGTTGAGGGCAGGGCGAACACTGAAGCTTTCTTT	CSVEGRANTEAFF
TRBJ2-3	TRBV18	.	.	TGTGCCAGCTCACCACCTACAGGATTCACAGATACGCAGTATTTT	CASSPPTGFTDTQYF
TRBJ2-3	TRBV29-1	.	.	TGCAGCGTTGATTACGGAAGCACCACAGATACGCAGTATTTT	CSVDYGSTTDTQYF
TRBJ1-2	TRBV10-3	.	.	TGTGCCATCAGTGAGTCGATTCTTTCCCAGGGCCTGCACACCTTC	CAISESILSQGLHTF
TRBJ2-5	TRBV20-1	TRBD2	.	TGCAGTGCTAGTCTAGCGGGGCCAGGGGAGACCCAGTACTTC	CSASLAGPGETQYF
TRBJ1-6	TRBV7-6	.	.	TGTGCCAGCAGCCTCAGGGAGTACGATAATTCACCCCTCCACTTT	CASSLREYDNSPLHF
TRBJ2-1	TRBV28	TRBD1	.	TGTGCCAGCAGTTTGTCAGGGGGCCGTTCTACTAATGAGCAGTTCTTC	CASSLSGGRSTNEQFF
TRBJ1-3	TRBV27	.	.	TGTGCCAGCAGTAGTTGGGTACCAGCCGAAAGAAGCTCTGGAAACACCATATATTTT	CASSSWVPAERSSGNTIYF
TRBJ2-3	TRBV20-1	TRBD2	.	TGCAGTGCTAGTTGGCTAGCGGGAGGAGGTACGCAGTATTTT	CSASWLAGGGTQYF
TRBJ2-2	TRBV7-9	.	.	TGTGCCAGCAGCACTGTTAGGGTACGCGCCGGGGAGCTGTTTTTT	CASSTVRVRAGELFF
TRBJ2-5	TRBV18	TRBD1	.	TGTGCCAGCTCGACAGGGGGCTTAGAGACCCAGTACTTC	CASSTGGLETQYF
TRBJ2-7	TRBV13	.	few	TGTGCCAGCAGCTCGGCGGCCCAGGGGGGACACGAGCAGTACTTC	CASSSAAQGGHEQYF
TRBJ1-1	TRBV6-2/TRBV6-3	.	.	TGTGCCAGCAGTTCGCACCGTCTGACGTCGAACACTGAAGCTTTCTTT	CASSSHRLTSNTEAFF
TRBJ2-2	TRBV9	TRBD2	.	TGTGCCAGCAGCTTCGATCCCGGGGGGACCGGGGAGCTGTTTTTT	CASSFDPGGTGELFF
TRBJ2-7	TRBV1	.	.	TGCACCAGCAGCCACATGGGACTAGCGGTTTGCGCTATCTCCTACGAGCAGTACTTC	CTSSHMGLAVCAISYEQYF
TRBJ2-3	TRBV3-1	.	.	TGTGCCAGCAGCCAACTATCGGGAGTCCCGGATACGCAGTATTTT	CASSQLSGVPDTQYF
TRBJ2-2	TRBV30	TRBD2	.	TGTGCCTGGTTAGCGGGGGTAAACACCGGGGAGCTGTTTTTT	CAWLAGVNTGELFF
TRBJ1-5	TRBV5-1	.	.	TGCGCCAGCGCTGAGGGGGTCGATCAGCCCCAGCATTTT	CASAEGVDQPQHF
TRBJ1-2	TRBV19	TRBD1	.	TGTGCCAGTAGTATGCATGGAGCGAGGGACAGGGATAACTATGGCTACACCTTC	CASSMHGARDRDNYGYTF
TRBJ1-4	TRBV6-6	.	.	TGTGCCAGCACGGACCCCGCCCTGGGCCATGAAAAACTGTTTTTT	CASTDPALGHEKLFF
TRBJ2-2	TRBV2	.	few	TGTGCCAGCAGTTGGTCAGCCAGCACCGGGGAGCTGTTTTTT	CASSWSASTGELFF
TRBJ2-2	TRBV9	.	once	TGTGCCAGCAGCGTAGAGACCCCGGGCACCGGGGAGCTGTTTTTT	CASSVETPGTGELFF
TRBJ2-7	TRBV18	.	.	TGTGCCAGCTCAGAGAACAGGGAGGCCCCCTACGAGCAGTACTTC	CASSENREAPYEQYF
TRBJ2-7	TRBV4-3	.	.	TGCGCCAGCAGCCAAGATCGAGGAAACGAGCAGTACTTC	CASSQDRGNEQYF
TRBJ2-5	TRBV7-9	.	.	TGTGCCAGCAGCTTACAAGGACGGATCCAAGAGACCCAGTACTTC	CASSLQGRIQETQYF
TRBJ1-2	TRBV30	.	once	TGTGCCGGGGGGAGAGGGAACTATGGCTACACCTTC	CAGGRGNYGYTF
TRBJ1-2	TRBV2	TRBD1	.	TGTGCCAGCAATCGGGACAGGGTTGATGGCTACACCTTC	CASNRDRVDGYTF
TRBJ2-7	TRBV14	.	.	TGTGCCAGCAGCCAAGTGGCCCCCTACGAGCAGTACTTC	CASSQVAPYEQYF
TRBJ2-5	TRBV9	.	.	TGTGCCAGCAGCGTAGTGGGGCCAGAGACCCAGTACTTC	CASSVVGPETQYF
TRBJ1-1	TRBV7-9	.	.	TGTGCCAGCAGCGCCCAGGGGCCGGGGACTGAAGCTTTCTTT	CASSAQGPGTEAFF
TRBJ1-2	TRBV12-3/TRBV12-4	TRBD1	.	TGTGCCAGCACCGGGGACAGGTCCCTCTATGGCTACACCTTC	CASTGDRSLYGYTF
TRBJ2-1	TRBV9	.	.	TGTGCCAGCAGCGTAGTGGGTACCCGAAGCGGCACACCGACCTACAATGAGCAGTTCTTC	CASSVVGTRSGTPTYNEQFF
TRBJ2-7	TRBV20-1	.	.	TGCAGTGCTAGCCTCCAGGGCGGGGGCCCCCAGGAGCAGTACTTC	CSASLQGGGPQEQYF
TRBJ1-1	TRBV30	TRBD1	.	TGTGCCTACGGACAGGGGGACACTGAAGCTTTCTTT	CAYGQGDTEAFF
TRBJ2-3	TRBV29-1	TRBD1	.	TGCAGCGTACAGGGGCGGTCGAACAAAGATACGCAGTATTTT	CSVQGRSNKDTQYF
TRBJ2-3	TRBV14	.	.	TGTGCCAGCAGCCCTAGGTCGGGTACGCAGTATTTT	CASSPRSGTQYF
TRBJ2-2	TRBV6-1	.	.	TGTGCCAGCATTCAGGACACCCCGGCGAACACCGGGGAGCTGTTTTTT	CASIQDTPANTGELFF
TRBJ2-5	TRBV18	.	.	TGTGCCAGCTCACGCCAGCAAGAGACCCAGTACTTC	CASSRQQETQYF
TRBJ1-3	TRBV5-4	.	.	TGTGCCAGCAGCGATCGTAACAGGGAAGGAAACACCATATATTTT	CASSDRNREGNTIYF
TRBJ1-1	TRBV7-2	.	few	TGTGCCAGCAGCTTAGCATCCAGGGCTAACACTGAAGCTTTCTTT	CASSLASRANTEAFF
TRBJ1-4	TRBV5-1	.	.	TGCGCCAGCAGCTGGACAGATACTAATGAAAAACTGTTTTTT	CASSWTDTNEKLFF
TRBJ2-1	TRBV7-2	TRBD2	.	TGTGCCAGCAGCTGGGCCGGGACTAGCGGGAGCGGGTACAATGAGCAGTTCTTC	CASSWAGTSGSGYNEQFF
TRBJ1-2	TRBV30	TRBD1	.	TGTGCCTGGAGTGTACTGGCGACAGGGGGATATGGCTACACCTTC	CAWSVLATGGYGYTF
TRBJ1-1	TRBV18	.	.	TGTGCCAGCTCTATGGTTCGTGTAGGGGACACTGAAGCTTTCTTT	CASSMVRVGDTEAFF
TRBJ1-2	TRBV30	TRBD1	.	TGTGCCCTCAGGGGGGGGAGCGGCTACACCTTC	CALRGGSGYTF
TRBJ2-3	TRBV5-6	TRBD2	.	TGTGCCAGCAGCTTTGACGTAGCGGGGGGGAGCACAGATACGCAGTATTTT	CASSFDVAGGSTDTQYF
TRBJ1-2	TRBV6-5	.	.	TGTGCCAGCAGTGAGCAGTCCAGTAACTATGGCTACACCTTC	CASSEQSSNYGYTF